This TCR beta chain derives from a study of blood T cells in healthy people across ages. PCR was performed a second time for roughly 7 to 12 cycles using a sample-barcoded 5' primer and a J-beta primer mix. Per-sample output comprised a minimum of 2.5 million paired-end reads containing CDR3. TCRdb re-analysed the 5' RACE reads in MiXCR, keeping a single row per CDR3 protein. The sample yields about 730,000 distinct CDR3 sequences, 35% to 45% seen once. Study-wide findings and caveats: Roughly linear age-related decline in beta diversity appeared, significant by age about 37. Long-lived donors exceeded aged donors in naive CD4+ cells and diversity.

PBMCs, at least 7 million per sample, were isolated. A word on this clonotype: Antigen: not known.

Trimming took 6 bases from V and 11 from J; bases not matched to a gene: 24. This CDR3 region has 17 residues. The germline V gene has CDR1 MNHEY and CDR2 SMNVEV (reference sequence). This chain joins TRBV27 and TRBJ2-5; 7 nucleotides align to TRBD2. This sequence originates from an older woman in good health. Sequences were obtained from blood. The CDR3: CASSPPPGGQLYNEQYF. The CDR3 nucleotides are TGTGCCAGCAGCCCCCCCCCGGGAGGACAACTGTACAATGAGCAGTACTTC.